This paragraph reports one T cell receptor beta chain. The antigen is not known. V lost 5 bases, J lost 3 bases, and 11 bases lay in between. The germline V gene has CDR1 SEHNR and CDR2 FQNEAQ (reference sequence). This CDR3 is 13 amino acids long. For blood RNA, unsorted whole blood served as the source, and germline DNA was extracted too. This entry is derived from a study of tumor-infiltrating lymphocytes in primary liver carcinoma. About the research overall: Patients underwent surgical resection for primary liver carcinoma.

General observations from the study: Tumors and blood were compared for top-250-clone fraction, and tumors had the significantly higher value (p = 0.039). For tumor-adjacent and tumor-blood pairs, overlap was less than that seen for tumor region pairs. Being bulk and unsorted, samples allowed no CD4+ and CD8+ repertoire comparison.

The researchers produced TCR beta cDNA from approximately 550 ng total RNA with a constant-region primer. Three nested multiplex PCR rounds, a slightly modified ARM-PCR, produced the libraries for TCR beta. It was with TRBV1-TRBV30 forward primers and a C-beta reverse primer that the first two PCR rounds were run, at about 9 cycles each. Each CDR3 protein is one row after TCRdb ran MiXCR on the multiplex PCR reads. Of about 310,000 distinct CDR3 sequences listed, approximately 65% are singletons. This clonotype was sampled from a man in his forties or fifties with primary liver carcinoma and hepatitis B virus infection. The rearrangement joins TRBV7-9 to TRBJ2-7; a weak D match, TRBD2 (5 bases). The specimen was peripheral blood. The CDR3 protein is CASSPQDYYEQYF. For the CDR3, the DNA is TGTGCCAGCAGCCCCCAAGACTACTACGAGCAGTACTTC.